Ten or more counts support the clone carrying this TCR beta chain. Its antigen remains unidentified. The source material, RNA transcripts, was used to amplify TCR beta CDR3 regions. Carried out on the TCR CDR3, a first-round RT-PCR used the HTBI primer set. TCRdb ran MiXCR on the multiplex PCR reads and lists one entry per CDR3 protein. The profile shows around 340,000 distinct CDR3 sequences, 21% of them singletons. This record belongs to a study of T cells in Graves' hyperthyroidism and ophthalmopathy. The study, taken as a whole, reports: Appearing also in blood were most of the thyroid clonotypes expanded above 0.001.

This CDR3 contains 17 residues. Germline V lookup: CDR1 MNHNS, CDR2 SASEGT. Trimming stripped 0 bases from V and 2 bases from J, with 15 bases between. The TCR sequence derives from a woman aged 50 to 60 with Graves' hyperthyroidism. V usage is TRBV6-1 and J usage is TRBJ2-3; unclear D gene. Sequenced sample: blood. The CDR3: CASSEALLRQVTDTQYF. The CDR3 DNA is TGTGCCAGCAGTGAAGCCCTCTTAAGGCAGGTCACAGATACGCAGTATTTT.